The 4 T cell receptor beta chains in this list originate from one sample, sequenced in a study of T cell repertoires in cytomegalovirus infection. TCRdb re-called the reads through MiXCR, storing one row per CDR3 protein. The sample holds 250,000 or so distinct CDR3 sequences, roughly 9.1% seen once. The specimen sequenced was PBMCs. These receptors were obtained from a human donor in good health (CMV status not recorded). Some clones in this sample may be carry-over from other donors' samples.

The chain uses TRBV20-1 and TRBJ2-6; D is undetermined. Trimming shortened V by 3 bases and J by 0 bases, and 15 bases separated the two germline ends. This CDR3 is 17 amino acids long. Looked up from germline, CDR1 is DFQATT and CDR2 is SNEGSKA (reference sequence). CDR3 protein: CSASSGGAYSGANVLTF. The CDR3 nucleotides read TGCAGTGCTAGTTCGGGCGGCGCCTACTCTGGGGCCAACGTCCTGACTTTC.

The chain recombines TRBV12-3 or TRBV12-4 with TRBJ1-4, with unresolved D. V was trimmed by 5 bases and J by 5 bases, leaving 12 bases between them. The CDR3 extends over 14 amino acids. CDR3 in DNA: TGTGCCAGCAGTACACGACTACAGAATGAAAAACTGTTTTTT. This encodes CASSTRLQNEKLFF.

This clonotype was detected many times. The chain has TRBV7-2 and TRBJ2-5; D may be TRBD1 (7 bases). V lost 5 bases and J lost 4, with 14 bases in between. CDR1 and CDR2 (germline): SGHTA, FQGNSA. The length of the CDR3 is 14 residues. Here the CDR3 DNA reads TGTGCCAGCAGCCTGACAGGGAGGCGAGAGACCCAGTACTTC. This sequence encodes CASSLTGRRETQYF.

In this sample, this clonotype turned up many times. This rearrangement joins TRBV28 to TRBJ2-7, with D perhaps being TRBD1 or TRBD2 (6 bases each). V was pared by 5 bases and J by 4 bases, with 15 bases between. Per the germline V gene, CDR1 is MDHEN and CDR2 is SYDVKM. This CDR3 is built from 14 residues. As DNA, the CDR3 is TGTGCCAGCAGTCTAACGGGGGCCCCTTACGAGCAGTACTTC. Translating gives CASSLTGAPYEQYF.